Listed below are T cell receptor beta chains from one sample, sequenced in a study of T cells after yellow fever vaccination. MiXCR, run by TCRdb on the 5' RACE reads, gives a single entry per CDR3 protein. This table holds some 63,000 distinct CDR3 sequences, around 7.4% found once. The input for sequencing was CD8+ T cells sorted from PBMCs, taken 15 days after the yellow fever booster vaccination. The source of these receptors is a man younger than 45 who received the YFV17D yellow fever vaccine. The CDR3 runs from the conserved cysteine through the conserved F or W. The D gene is left open where the match is weak. Rows may omit the clone size; those that give it use once, few, many or a size class.

>TRBD1|TRBV9|TRBJ2-1|many
TGTGCCAGCAGCGTAGCCGGGACAGGGTTATACAATGAGCAGTTCTTC
CASSVAGTGLYNEQFF
>-|TRBV6-1|TRBJ2-7|many
TGTGCCAGCAGTCTCTCCGGGTCGACCTACGAGCAGTACTTC
CASSLSGSTYEQYF
>-|TRBV6-5|TRBJ1-1|many
TGTGCCAGCAGTTACTCCCCCTATAACACTGAAGCTTTCTTT
CASSYSPYNTEAFF
>-|TRBV12-3/TRBV12-4|TRBJ2-1|many
TGTGCCAGCAGGTACAATGAGCAGTTCTTC
CASRYNEQFF
>-|TRBV4-3|TRBJ2-1|many
TGCGCCAGCAGCCAAGATCGGGTTGGCAATGAGCAGTTCTTC
CASSQDRVGNEQFF
>-|TRBV23-1|TRBJ2-5|many
TGCGCCAGCAGTATTGGGTCGAAAGAGACCCAGTACTTC
CASSIGSKETQYF
>TRBD2|TRBV7-8|TRBJ2-3|many
TGTGCCAGCAGCACGGGACTAGCGGGCTTCGTAGCAGATACGCAGTATTTT
CASSTGLAGFVADTQYF
>-|TRBV6-5|TRBJ1-2|many
TGTGCCAGCGCCCCGGGAACAAACTATGGCTACACCTTC
CASAPGTNYGYTF
>-|TRBV6-2/TRBV6-3|TRBJ2-1|-
TGTGCCAGCAGTTACGCCTTCAATGAGCAGTTCTTC
CASSYAFNEQFF
>TRBD1|TRBV15|TRBJ2-6|many
TGTGCCACCAGCGGATATGACAGGGGTATAGAGCCTCCCTCTGGGGCCAACGTCCTGACTTTC
CATSGYDRGIEPPSGANVLTF
>-|TRBV4-3|TRBJ1-1|many
TGCGCCAGCAGCCAAGATGACGCCAACACTGAAGCTTTCTTT
CASSQDDANTEAFF
>TRBD1|TRBV27|TRBJ2-1|many
TGTGCCAGCAGTTTAGGACAGGGCGCGAGCTCCTACAATGAGCAGTTCTTC
CASSLGQGASSYNEQFF
>-|TRBV12-3/TRBV12-4|TRBJ2-5|many
TGTGCCAGCAGCCCTACCCTTAACCAAGAGACTCAGTACTTC
CASSPTLNQETQYF
>-|TRBV24-1|TRBJ2-2|many
TGTGCCACCAGTGATGTGGACTCCGGGAGCCTCAACACCGGGGAGCTGTTTTTT
CATSDVDSGSLNTGELFF
>-|TRBV11-2|TRBJ1-1|many
TGTGCCAGCAGCTTAAACAATGAAGCTTTCTTT
CASSLNNEAFF
>-|TRBV11-2|TRBJ2-1|many
TGTGCCAGCAGCTTAATTAGGGGGTTCGATGAGCAGTTCTTC
CASSLIRGFDEQFF
>TRBD2|TRBV29-1|TRBJ2-1|many
TGCAGCGTGACAGGGACTAGCGGGAGTGGTTACAATGAGCAGTTCTTC
CSVTGTSGSGYNEQFF
>TRBD1|TRBV5-1|TRBJ1-3|many
TGCGCCAGCAGCTCGGGACAGGGAGACACCATATATTTT
CASSSGQGDTIYF
>-|TRBV27|TRBJ2-2|many
TGTGCCAGCAGTTTCGCCCCCAGGGGCACCGGGGAGCTGTTTTTT
CASSFAPRGTGELFF
>TRBD2|TRBV6-2/TRBV6-3|TRBJ2-7|many
TGTGCCAGCAGCCAGGTGGGACTAGCGGGAGTCGAGCAGTACTTC
CASSQVGLAGVEQYF
>-|TRBV6-2/TRBV6-3|TRBJ1-1|many
TGTGCCAGCAGCTTCCGTTCCACCTATACTGAAGCTTTCTTT
CASSFRSTYTEAFF
>-|TRBV28|TRBJ2-5|many
TGTGCCAGCAGTCCCGCGCGGACCCAGTACTTC
CASSPARTQYF
>TRBD2|TRBV18|TRBJ2-7|many
TGTGCCAGTTCCCTCCCGGGACTAGGGGATCCGCAGTACTTC
CASSLPGLGDPQYF
>TRBD2|TRBV6-2/TRBV6-3|TRBJ2-1|many
TGTGCCAGCAGTTTAAAGACCGGGACTAGCGGGTTCGTGACGTTCTTC
CASSLKTGTSGFVTFF
>TRBD2|TRBV10-1|TRBJ2-3|many
TGCGCCAGCAGTCCCTCAGCGGGAGGAGATACGCAGTATTTT
CASSPSAGGDTQYF
>-|TRBV5-5|TRBJ2-7|many
TGTGCCAGCAGCTTAGACTACCTCTACGAGCAGTACTTC
CASSLDYLYEQYF
>-|TRBV7-2|TRBJ2-1|many
TGTGCCAGCAGCTCGGACGAATCTCCCTACAATGAGCAGTTCTTC
CASSSDESPYNEQFF
>TRBD2|TRBV20-1|TRBJ2-2|many
TGCAGTGCTAGGCCCCTCACTAGCGGGAGTAGGGCCGGGGAGCTGTTTTTT
CSARPLTSGSRAGELFF
>-|TRBV21-1|TRBJ1-4|-
TGTGCCAGCAGCACTCAAAGGGTGTTAAATGAAAAACTGTTTTTT
CASSTQRVLNEKLFF
>TRBD1|TRBV3-1|TRBJ2-7|many
TGTGCCAGCAGCCAAGGATTTCAGGGGGTTCCCTACGAGCAGTACTTC
CASSQGFQGVPYEQYF
>-|TRBV21-1|TRBJ2-3|many
TGTGCCAGCAGCCCTTACGGTTCCGGCAGCGGGAGTTCCCCTGTCCCCACAGATACGCAGTATTTT
CASSPYGSGSGSSPVPTDTQYF
>TRBD2|TRBV6-5|TRBJ2-5|many
TGTGCCAGCAGTTATAGTGCGGGAGATGGAGAGACCCAGTACTTC
CASSYSAGDGETQYF
>-|TRBV19|TRBJ2-7|many
TGTGCCAGTAGGGTCACGGATGTTTCCTACGAGCAGTACTTC
CASRVTDVSYEQYF
>TRBD1|TRBV28|TRBJ2-7|-
TGTGCCAGCAGTCCTTGGAGAGGGGGCTTCTCCTACGAGCAGTACTTC
CASSPWRGGFSYEQYF
>-|TRBV20-1|TRBJ2-7|many
TGCAGTGCTATTGGTGCGGGATCGGCCTACGAGCAGTACTTC
CSAIGAGSAYEQYF
>-|TRBV25-1|TRBJ1-3|many
TGTGCCAGCAGTGAGGGCTCTGGAAACACCATATATTTT
CASSEGSGNTIYF
>-|TRBV4-3|TRBJ2-7|many
TGCGCCAGCAGCCAAGGATTCGGGCAGTCCTCCTACGAGCAGTACTTC
CASSQGFGQSSYEQYF
>TRBD1|TRBV27|TRBJ2-2|many
TGTGCCAGCAGTACAGGGGGCCAGATGTACACCGGGGAGCTGTTTTTT
CASSTGGQMYTGELFF
>TRBD2|TRBV7-2|TRBJ2-1|many
TGTGCCAGCAGAGAACTAGCGGGAGGGCCGAACAATGAGCAGTTCTTC
CASRELAGGPNNEQFF
>-|TRBV13|TRBJ2-5|-
TGTGCCAGCAGCGCTAGGGGGTTGGGGGAGACCCAGTACTTC
CASSARGLGETQYF
>-|TRBV12-3/TRBV12-4|TRBJ2-2|many
TGTGCCAGCAGCCCTATCGGGGGCGGGGAGCTGTTTTTT
CASSPIGGGELFF
>TRBD2|TRBV29-1|TRBJ2-7|-
TGCAGCGTTGAAGGTGGGACTAGCGAAAGGGACGAGCAGTACTTC
CSVEGGTSERDEQYF
>-|TRBV6-1|TRBJ2-2|many
TGTGCCAGCAGTGAAATGGGGGACCTCGGGGAGCTGTTTTTT
CASSEMGDLGELFF
>-|TRBV6-1|TRBJ1-2|many
TGTGCCACCCTAGGGGGACTTGGCTACACCTTC
CATLGGLGYTF
>-|TRBV20-1|TRBJ2-7|many
TGCAGTGCTAATCCGGACTCGAGGCCCTACGAGCAGTACTTC
CSANPDSRPYEQYF
>TRBD1|TRBV3-1|TRBJ2-7|many
TGTGCCAGCAGCCAAGATGAGGGGGGACAGGTCAGCTCCTACGAGCAGTACTTC
CASSQDEGGQVSSYEQYF
>TRBD1|TRBV27|TRBJ2-1|many
TGTGCCAGCAGCCGGGACAGCTCCTACAATGAGCAGTTCTTC
CASSRDSSYNEQFF
>-|TRBV30|TRBJ2-7|many
TGTGCCTGGAGTGCGTATCTCTTC
CAWSAYLF
>TRBD1|TRBV7-6|TRBJ2-7|many
TGTGCCAGCAGCCCAGAGAAGGGGGCCCACGAGCAGTACTTC
CASSPEKGAHEQYF
>-|TRBV6-1|TRBJ2-2|medium-sized
TGTGCCAGCAGTGAAAGGGTTCGACTATTGAACACCGGGGAGCTGTTTTTT
CASSERVRLLNTGELFF
>-|TRBV7-2|TRBJ2-2|many
TGTGCCAGCAGCTTAGAGAATCTCGTTTGGAAGGGGGAGCTGTTTTTT
CASSLENLVWKGELFF
>-|TRBV6-6|TRBJ2-7|many
TGTGCCAGCGCCGACGGTTCCTACGAGCAGTACTTC
CASADGSYEQYF
>-|TRBV12-3/TRBV12-4|TRBJ2-2|many
TGTGCCAGCAGCTTCGGGGGAAACACCGGGGAGCTGTTTTTT
CASSFGGNTGELFF
>-|TRBV20-1|TRBJ2-1|many
TGCAGTGCTAGGGAGGGCCCCTATGAGCAGTTCTTC
CSAREGPYEQFF